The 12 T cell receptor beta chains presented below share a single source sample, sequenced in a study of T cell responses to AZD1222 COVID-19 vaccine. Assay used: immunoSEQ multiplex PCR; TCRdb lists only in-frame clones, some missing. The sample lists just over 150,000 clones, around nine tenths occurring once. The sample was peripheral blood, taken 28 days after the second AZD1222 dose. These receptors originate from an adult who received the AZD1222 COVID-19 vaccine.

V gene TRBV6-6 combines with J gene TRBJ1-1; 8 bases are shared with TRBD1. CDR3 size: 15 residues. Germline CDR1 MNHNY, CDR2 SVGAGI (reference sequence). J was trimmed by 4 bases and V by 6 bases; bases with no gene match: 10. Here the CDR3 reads CASRGGTGFGTEAFF. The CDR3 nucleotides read TGTGCCAGCAGAGGGGGGACAGGTTTCGGCACTGAAGCTTTCTTT.

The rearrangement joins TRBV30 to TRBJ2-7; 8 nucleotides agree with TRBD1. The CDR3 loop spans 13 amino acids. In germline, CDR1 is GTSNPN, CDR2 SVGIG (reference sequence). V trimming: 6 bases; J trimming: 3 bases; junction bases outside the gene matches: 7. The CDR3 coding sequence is TGTGCCTGCCTGACCGGGACAGGCTACGAGCAGTACTTC. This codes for CACLTGTGYEQYF.

The CDR3: CASSLGGGQVSYEQYF. The CDR3 DNA is TGTGCCAGCAGCTTAGGTGGAGGCCAAGTTTCCTACGAGCAGTACTTC. This chain connects TRBV7-8 to TRBJ2-7; D might be TRBD2 (5 bases). CDR1 SGHVS and CDR2 FQNEAQ come from the germline V gene. The V gene lost 1 base and the J gene lost 1 base, with 14 bases spanning the gap. The CDR3 loop spans 16 amino acids.

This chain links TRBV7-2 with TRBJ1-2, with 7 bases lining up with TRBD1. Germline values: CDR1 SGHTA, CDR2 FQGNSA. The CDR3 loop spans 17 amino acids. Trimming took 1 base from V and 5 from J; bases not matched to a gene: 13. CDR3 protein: CASSLGPGDRSGYGYTF. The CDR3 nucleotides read TGTGCCAGCAGCTTAGGGCCAGGGGACAGAAGTGGGTATGGCTACACCTTC.

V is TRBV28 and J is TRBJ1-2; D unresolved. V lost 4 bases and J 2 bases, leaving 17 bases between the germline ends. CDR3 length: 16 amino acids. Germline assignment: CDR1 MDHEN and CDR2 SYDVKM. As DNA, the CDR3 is TGTGCCAGCAGTTCCCTAGGGCACGCGAGGAACTATGGCTACACCTTC. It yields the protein CASSSLGHARNYGYTF.

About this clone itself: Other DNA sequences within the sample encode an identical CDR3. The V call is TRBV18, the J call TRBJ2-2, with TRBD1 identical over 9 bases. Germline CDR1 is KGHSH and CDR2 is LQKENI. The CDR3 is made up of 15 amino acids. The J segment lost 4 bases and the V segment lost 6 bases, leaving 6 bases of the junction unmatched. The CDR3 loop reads CASSPGQGATGELFF. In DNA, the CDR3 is TGTGCCAGCTCGCCGGGACAGGGCGCCACCGGGGAGCTGTTTTTT. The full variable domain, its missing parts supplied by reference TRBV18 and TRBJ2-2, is NAGVMQNPRHLVRRRGQEARLRCSPMKGHSHVYWYRQLPEEGLKFMVYLQKENIIDESGMPKERFSAEFPKEGPSILRIQQVVRGDSAAYFCASSPGQGATGELFFGEGSRLTVL.

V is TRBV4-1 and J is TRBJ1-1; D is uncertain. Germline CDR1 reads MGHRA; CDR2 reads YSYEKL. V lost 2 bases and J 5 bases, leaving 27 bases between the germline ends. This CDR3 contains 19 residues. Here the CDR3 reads CASSQPPLSTRGRRTEAFF. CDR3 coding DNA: TGCGCCAGCAGCCAACCGCCCCTCTCTACGAGAGGGAGGAGGACTGAAGCTTTCTTT.

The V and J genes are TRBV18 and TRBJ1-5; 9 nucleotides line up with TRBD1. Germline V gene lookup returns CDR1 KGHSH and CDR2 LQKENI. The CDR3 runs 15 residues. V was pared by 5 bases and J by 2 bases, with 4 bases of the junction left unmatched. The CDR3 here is CASSGTGNGNQPQHF. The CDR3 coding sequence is TGTGCCAGCTCAGGGACAGGGAATGGCAATCAGCCCCAGCATTTT.

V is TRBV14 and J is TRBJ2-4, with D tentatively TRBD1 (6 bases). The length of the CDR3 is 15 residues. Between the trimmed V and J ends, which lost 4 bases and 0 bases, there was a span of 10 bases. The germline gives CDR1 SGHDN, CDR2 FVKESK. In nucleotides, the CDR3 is TGTGCCAGCAGCCGCCAGGGGTCAGCCAAAAACATTCAGTACTTC. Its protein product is CASSRQGSAKNIQYF. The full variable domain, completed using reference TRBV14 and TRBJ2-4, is EAGVTQFPSHSVIEKGQTVTLRCDPISGHDNLYWYRRVMGKEIKFLLHFVKESKQDESGMPNNRFLAERTGGTYSTLKVQPAELEDSGVYFCASSRQGSAKNIQYFGAGTRLSVL.

Written as DNA, the CDR3 is TGTGCCAGCAGCTTGGACAGGGGGCGATATTCACCCCTCCACTTT. This codes for CASSLDRGRYSPLHF. This chain links TRBV5-8 with TRBJ1-6, with 9 bases that match TRBD1. J was trimmed by 8 bases and V by 0 bases; bases with no gene match: 3. There are 15 residues in the CDR3. Per the germline V gene, CDR1 is SGHTS and CDR2 is YDEGEE.

The CDR3 loop reads CASSSTLYGYTF. The CDR3 bases are TGTGCCAGCTCATCAACTCTCTATGGCTACACCTTC. The chain recombines TRBV18 with TRBJ1-2; D call uncertain. This CDR3 has 12 residues. The germline V gene encodes CDR1 KGHSH and CDR2 LQKENI. Trimming took 5 bases from V and 4 from J, leaving 8 bases between them.

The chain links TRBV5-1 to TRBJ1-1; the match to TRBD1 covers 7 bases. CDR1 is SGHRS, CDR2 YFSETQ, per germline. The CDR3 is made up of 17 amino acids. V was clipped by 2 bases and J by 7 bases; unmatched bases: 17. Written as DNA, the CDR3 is TGCGCCAGCAGCTTCGGGACAGCCCCCGGCAGGGGTGGTGAAGCTTTCTTT. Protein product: CASSFGTAPGRGGEAFF.